This T cell receptor beta chain was obtained from a study of shared T cell receptors in the human thymus. Method: immunoSEQ multiplex PCR; TCRdb's copy keeps in-frame clones and lacks some. The sample yields 650,000 to 950,000 clones, approximately 83% seen once. The CDR3 length is 15 residues. CDR1 and CDR2 from the germline V gene are SGHAT and FQNNGV. V lost 5 bases and J 3 bases, leaving 13 bases between the germline ends. In addition, the sample was reused for a study of human thymus T cells. Turning to that study: Donation came from healthy Finnish infants having corrective surgery for congenital heart defects. Thymic material originated from resections removed in the course of corrective heart surgery. Across thymic and blood repertoires, the usage of V and J genes appeared to be biased. Overlap was high between thymic repertoires from unrelated individuals, as reported in related research.

Sequencing was carried out using thymocytes. The sequence came from a girl less than two years old with a congenital heart defect. V is TRBV11-2 and J is TRBJ1-4; D may be TRBD1 (6 bases). CDR3 nucleotide sequence: TGTGCCAGCAGCCTGGGGGCAGCTCCTAATGAAAAACTGTTTTTT. Protein sequence: CASSLGAAPNEKLFF.